This TCR beta chain stems from a study of response to subunit inactivated influenza vaccine. Study-level results: The study's authors posited that every seasonal influenza vaccination enlists few new T cells.

TCRdb independently ran MiXCR on the RT-PCR reads; one entry per CDR3 protein. The sample consists of hundreds of thousands of distinct CDR3 sequences, over 9.5% of them appearing once. V was trimmed by 6 bases and J by 1 base, leaving 15 bases between them. Germline lookup yields CDR1 MDHEN and CDR2 SYDVKM. CDR3 size: 15 residues. Notes on this clonotype: The antigen is not known.

The sequenced sample was PBMCs from blood, obtained on the day of vaccination. This chain uses TRBV28 with TRBJ2-5; D is unresolved. This clonotype was sampled from a man aged 50 to 59 who received an inactivated influenza vaccine. The CDR3, as DNA: TGTGCCAGCAGCTCCCCTGTGGTGTCCCAAGAGACCCAGTACTTC. Protein product: CASSSPVVSQETQYF.